This T cell receptor (beta chain) derives from a study of T cell clusters in autoimmune cytopenias. TRB was amplified by touch-down multiplex PCR, primer pools A and B combined. Reanalyzing the multiplex PCR reads, TCRdb keeps one entry per CDR3 protein, without DNA. This sample's table has about 2,700 distinct CDR3 sequences. In germline, CDR1 is MNHNY, CDR2 SVGAGI (reference sequence). This CDR3 region has 19 residues. Each sample's input was roughly 270 ng genomic DNA, some 38,000 genome equivalents. Whole-study results and caveats: Physiological T cell clusters of healthy donors were apparently absent in primary autoimmune cytopenia patients.

Turning to this clonotype: Its antigen is undetermined.

The material sequenced was peripheral blood. V is TRBV6-6 and J is TRBJ2-4; TCRdb selects TRBD1, and the lack of DNA leaves this call unchecked. The source of this sequence is a human donor with an autoimmune cytopenia or autoimmune hepatitis (not recorded which). The CDR3 region is CASSYPSRGTGLAKNIQYF.